The entry below gives a single T cell receptor (beta chain) sequence along with its context. Its antigen is undetermined. This entry is derived from a study of cytotoxic CD8 clonotypes in ibrutinib-treated CLL. The CDR3 length is 14 residues. V lost 6 bases and J 2 bases, leaving 12 bases between the germline ends. Germline loops: CDR1 LGHNA, CDR2 YNFKEQ. Study conclusions and caveats: Sample timing was unmatched between remission and later-progressing patients; lymph nodes unstudied. Baseline values of clonality outstripped age-matched healthy donors and followed circulating CD8+ T-cell counts.

TCRdb keeps only in-frame clones here, not all; method: immunoSEQ multiplex PCR. The sample has more than 140,000 clones, approximately 80% seen once. The specimen comprised PBMCs, sampled after 12 months of ibrutinib treatment. The gene calls are TRBV4-2 and TRBJ2-3; no reliable D call. The receptor's source is a human donor with chronic lymphocytic leukemia. The CDR3 region is CASRGEVATDTQYF. CDR3 nucleotides: TGTGCCAGCAGGGGCGAAGTGGCCACAGATACGCAGTATTTT.